This TCR beta chain was identified in a study of T-cell reconstitution after alpha-beta-depleted transplantation in children. Unique molecular identifiers featured in how the TCRbeta library was prepared. TCRdb recomputed calls from the PCR reads with MiXCR, one row per CDR3 protein. This table has 750,000 to 950,000 distinct CDR3 sequences, approximately 15% appearing once. The V end was cut by 5 bases, the J end by 3 bases, with 14 bases between. This CDR3 spans 14 amino acids. This clonotype was obtained from a male patient between 10 and 17 years old who had a stem cell transplant for acute lymphoblastic leukemia, so the T cells may come from the graft donor. This chain connects TRBV12-3 or TRBV12-4 to TRBJ2-7; a possible D gene is TRBD1 (5 bases). Sequencing was performed on PBMCs, mostly from graft donor cells, taken 360 days after TCRalphabeta/CD19-depleted stem cell transplant. CDR3 region: CASSLRVIDYEQYF. CDR3 sequence (DNA): TGTGCCAGCAGTCTCAGGGTGATAGACTACGAGCAGTACTTC.